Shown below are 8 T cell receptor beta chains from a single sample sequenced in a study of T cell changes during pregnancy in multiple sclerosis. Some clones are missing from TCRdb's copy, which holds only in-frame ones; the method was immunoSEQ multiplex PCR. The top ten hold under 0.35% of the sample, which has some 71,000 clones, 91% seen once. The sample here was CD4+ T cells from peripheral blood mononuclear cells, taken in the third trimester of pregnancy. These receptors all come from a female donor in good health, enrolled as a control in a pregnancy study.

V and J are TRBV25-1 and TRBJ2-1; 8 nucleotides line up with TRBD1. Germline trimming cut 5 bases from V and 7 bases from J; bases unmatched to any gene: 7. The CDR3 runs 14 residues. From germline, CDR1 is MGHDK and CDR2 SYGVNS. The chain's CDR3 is CASSKEGDRNEQFF. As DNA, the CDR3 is TGTGCCAGCAGTAAAGAAGGGGACAGGAATGAGCAGTTCTTC.

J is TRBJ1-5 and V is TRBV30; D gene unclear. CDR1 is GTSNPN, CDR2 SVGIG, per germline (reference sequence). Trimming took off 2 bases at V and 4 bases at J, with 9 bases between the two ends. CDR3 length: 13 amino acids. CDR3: CAWSSQANQPQHF. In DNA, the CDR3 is TGTGCCTGGAGTAGTCAGGCGAATCAGCCCCAGCATTTT.

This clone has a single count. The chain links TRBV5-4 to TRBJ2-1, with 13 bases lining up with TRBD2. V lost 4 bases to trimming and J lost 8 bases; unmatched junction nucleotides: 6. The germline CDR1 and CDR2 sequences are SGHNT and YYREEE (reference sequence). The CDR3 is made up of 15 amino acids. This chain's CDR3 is CASSPGLAGRDEQFF. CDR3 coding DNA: TGTGCCAGCAGCCCGGGACTAGCGGGGAGGGATGAGCAGTTCTTC.

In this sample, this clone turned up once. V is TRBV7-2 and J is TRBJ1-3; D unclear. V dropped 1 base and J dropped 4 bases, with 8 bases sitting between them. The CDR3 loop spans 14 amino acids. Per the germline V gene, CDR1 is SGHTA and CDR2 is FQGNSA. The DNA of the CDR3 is TGTGCCAGCAGCTTAGGAGGGAGCGGAAACACCATATATTTT. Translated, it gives CASSLGGSGNTIYF.

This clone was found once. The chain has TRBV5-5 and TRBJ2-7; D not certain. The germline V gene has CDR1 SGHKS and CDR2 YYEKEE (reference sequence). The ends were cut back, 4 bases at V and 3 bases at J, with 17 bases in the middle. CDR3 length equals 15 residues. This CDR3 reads CASSRTGGPDYEQYF. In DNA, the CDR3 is TGTGCCAGCAGCCGCACGGGTGGTCCGGACTACGAGCAGTACTTC.

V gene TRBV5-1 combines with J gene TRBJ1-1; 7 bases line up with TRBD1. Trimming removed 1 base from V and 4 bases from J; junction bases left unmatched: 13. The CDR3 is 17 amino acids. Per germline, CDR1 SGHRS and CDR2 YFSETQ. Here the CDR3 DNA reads TGCGCCAGCAGCTTGCTGACAGGGACCCTAACGGGCACTGAAGCTTTCTTT. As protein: CASSLLTGTLTGTEAFF.

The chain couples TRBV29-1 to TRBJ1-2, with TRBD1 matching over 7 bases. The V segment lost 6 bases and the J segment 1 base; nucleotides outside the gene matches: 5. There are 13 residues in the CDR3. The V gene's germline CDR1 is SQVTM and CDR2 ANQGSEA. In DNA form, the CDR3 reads TGCAGCGTACCGGGACAGATTAACTATGGCTACACCTTC. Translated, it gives CSVPGQINYGYTF.

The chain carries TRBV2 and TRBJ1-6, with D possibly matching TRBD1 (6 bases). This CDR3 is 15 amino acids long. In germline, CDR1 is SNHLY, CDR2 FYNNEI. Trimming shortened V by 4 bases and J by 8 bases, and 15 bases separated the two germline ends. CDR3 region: CASSATGPPDSPLHF. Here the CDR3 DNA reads TGTGCCAGCAGTGCGACAGGCCCCCCAGATTCACCCCTCCACTTT.